This TCR beta chain is from a study of cytomegalovirus exposure and HLA in healthy donors listed by TCRdb under 2017. Background on the whole study: The 500 to 800 repertoires of the first cohort and the roughly 110 validation repertoires were produced on the same platform, according to a later analysis. The study aimed to test whether cataloging public T cell receptors could reveal signatures of past pathogen exposure. Besides the first cohort of 550 to 750 subjects, a separate validation cohort made up of some 110 different subjects was used. High-throughput TCR immunosequencing, statistical association of individual TCRs with disease status, and machine learning were combined to predict cytomegalovirus infection status.

The library was prepared using the immunoSEQ multiplex PCR assay. In the source study's methods: A statistical classification framework was built for diagnosing cytomegalovirus status from the catalog of TCR beta chain sequences. The source is immuneACCESS, and TCRdb retained only in-frame sequences with V and J called. Part of the clones is not carried over; for the studies checked, unresolved V genes explain less than half of this, and the remainder is unexplained. V and J calls and clone size are copied from that table; D and trimming were computed from the DNA. For this sample there are 150,000 to 200,000 clones; around 96% appear just once. The top ten constitute approximately 0.82% of the sample. Here is what the overall study found, with its caveats: Cytomegalovirus status was reported to be diagnosed by the classifier with high specificity and sensitivity in both the original and validation cohorts. A later analysis had no HLA typing for the validation cohort, so co-occurrence there was scored across all 130 or so repertoires. A few of the identified cytomegalovirus-associated TCR beta chains were confirmed in vitro to be specific for cytomegalovirus antigens. While some public TCRs were present in many individuals, most TCR sequences turned up only very rarely across donors. A total of about 180 TCR beta chains were listed by the study as associated with cytomegalovirus. The authors suggested that the approach could potentially be generalized to other disease states and immunological phenotypes. Of the cluster scores, roughly 95% were above 0 in a later analysis, which found that TCRs clustered in the first cohort also tended to co-occur in the 95 to 150 validation repertoires.

In the case of this clone: Its recognized antigen is unknown. No quality values exist for individual bases; no much larger clone is one base distant.

Donors formed part of the validation cohort, which comprised 120 subjects and was distinct from the first cohort of over 500 subjects. The TCR originated in a woman aged 18-29 years in good health and CMV-seronegative. The sample was PBMCs.

The base sequence is TGTGCCAGCAGCCAAGACGTATATCAGGATGGCTACACCTTC. Translated, this gives CASSQDVYQDGYTF. This sequence uses TRBV14 and TRBJ1-2, with no reliable assignment of the D segment. CDR1 and CDR2, looked up from the germline V gene, are SGHDN and FVKESK. Including the terminal cysteine and phenylalanine, the CDR3 comprises 14 residues. The entry retains the CDR3 DNA only, 42 bases that are in frame from base 1. V gives up 0 bases and J gives up 6 bases, and the segment between their germline ends measures 11 bases.